The clone carrying this T cell receptor (beta chain) was seen many times. The antigen remains undetermined. The CDR3 has 14 amino acids. J was trimmed by 6 bases and V by 0 bases; bases with no gene match: 3. The germline V gene has CDR1 SEHNR and CDR2 FQNEAQ (reference sequence). RNA transcripts served as the template for amplifying TCR beta CDR3 regions. The study used the HTBI primer set for a first-round RT-PCR of the TCR CDR3. TCRdb re-called the multiplex PCR reads with MiXCR, one entry per CDR3 protein. This sample carries approximately 640,000 distinct CDR3 sequences, 15% to 20% of them seen once, and the ten largest clones take about 3.8%. These data belong to a study of T cells in Graves' hyperthyroidism and ophthalmopathy. General study findings and limits: Among thyroid clonotypes expanded above 0.001, most also appeared in blood.

The specimen sequenced was blood. The clonotype comes from a woman in her twenties or thirties with Graves' hyperthyroidism. The chain combines TRBV7-9 with TRBJ2-7; 9 bases line up with TRBD1. CDR3: CASSLASTGGEQYF. The CDR3 region has the DNA TGTGCCAGCAGCTTAGCGTCGACAGGGGGCGAGCAGTACTTC.